This TCR beta chain comes out of a study of monozygotic twins with inflammatory bowel disease. Points from the study as a whole: Any single strong signal or clonotype tied to IBD lacked support.

The CDR3 covers 11 residues. T cells were not sorted, and total RNA was isolated straight from whole blood. As for this clonotype: Its antigen is unknown.

Every TCR library drew on about 4,000 ng of total RNA. Reanalyzing the 5' RACE reads, TCRdb keeps one entry per CDR3 protein, without DNA. Across approximately 420,000 distinct CDR3 sequences, the top ten clones capture less than 2.5% of the sample. The V gene is TRBV12-3 or TRBV12-4, the J gene TRBJ2-1; the D call from TCRdb, TRBD1, cannot be confirmed without DNA. This TCR came from a human donor with ulcerative colitis or Crohn's disease, or a healthy co-twin of an affected twin (not recorded which). The specimen was blood. CDR3 sequence: CASRSGIIGFF.